One sample yielded the 19 T cell receptor beta chains listed below, sequenced in a study of blood T cell repertoires in COVID-19. Repertoires were generated with immunoSEQ multiplex PCR, while TCRdb's copy carries only in-frame clones and drops some. The repertoire includes hundreds of thousands of clones, around 87% of them detected once, and around 1.9% sits in the top ten. Specimen: PBMCs or T cells enriched from blood (not recorded which). The receptors here all came from a middle-aged man in a cohort exposed to, infected with or recovered from COVID-19 (not recorded which).

In regard to this clone: This sample includes further DNA sequences coding for the same CDR3. The genes are TRBV27 and TRBJ1-2, with TRBD1 matching over 8 bases. V dropped 3 bases and J dropped 4; count of bases not matched to a gene: 7. CDR1 and CDR2 from the germline V gene are MNHEY and SMNVEV (reference sequence). This CDR3 comprises 15 residues. The CDR3 is CASSFNGQGGYGYTF. As DNA, the CDR3 is TGTGCCAGCAGTTTTAACGGACAGGGCGGCTATGGCTACACCTTC.

CDR3 coding DNA: TGTGCCAGCAGTTTTCGGCAGGGGATGGAGAGGGATACGCAGTATTTT. Protein sequence: CASSFRQGMERDTQYF. V usage is TRBV28 and J usage is TRBJ2-3; D might be TRBD1 (6 bases). From germline, CDR1 is MDHEN and CDR2 SYDVKM. The CDR3 is made up of 16 amino acids. Trimming left V 3 bases short and J 6 bases short, with 19 bases between.

J is TRBJ2-7 and V is TRBV19; TRBD2 is a possible D gene (6 bases). The CDR3 has 15 residues. The V and J ends lost 2 bases and 3 bases respectively, with 14 bases between them. From germline, CDR1 is LNHDA and CDR2 SQIVND (reference sequence). The CDR3 DNA reads as TGTGCCAGTAGTATATCGGCGGGGCTGGACTACGAGCAGTACTTC. Translating it yields CASSISAGLDYEQYF.

The chain has TRBV5-1 and TRBJ1-6, with D perhaps matching TRBD1 (5 bases). The CDR3 has 14 residues. V shed 4 bases and J shed 7 bases, with 12 bases lying between them. Germline V lookup: CDR1 SGHRS, CDR2 YFSETQ. The CDR3 is CASSKTVGNSPLHF. Written as DNA, the CDR3 is TGCGCCAGCAGCAAGACAGTAGGAAATTCACCCCTCCACTTT.

The J gene is TRBJ2-7, the V gene TRBV4-2, with D hard to call. Germline CDR1 LGHNA, CDR2 YNFKEQ. The V end lost 1 base, the J end lost 0 bases, and 7 bases lay between the germline ends. This CDR3 spans 14 amino acids. CDR3 coding DNA: TGTGCCAGCAGCCAAGGAGACTCCTCCTACGAGCAGTACTTC. Amino acids: CASSQGDSSYEQYF.

The J gene is TRBJ2-3, the V gene TRBV7-2; TRBD2 matches at 9 bases. Germline CDR1 SGHTA, CDR2 FQGNSA. This CDR3 has 18 residues. Germline trimming cut 3 bases from V and 0 bases from J; bases unmatched to any gene: 10. CDR3 sequence reads: CASSLFAGGHPSTDTQYF. The CDR3 DNA reads as TGTGCCAGCAGCTTGTTTGCGGGAGGGCATCCTAGCACAGATACGCAGTATTTT.

This sequence joins TRBV5-1 and TRBJ2-3; 7 bases are a match to TRBD2. Germline CDR1 reads SGHRS; CDR2 reads YFSETQ. After removal of 4 bases from V and 2 bases from J, the junction contained 10 bases not matched to a gene. The CDR3 runs 16 residues. CDR3 region: CASSRSGGRDTDTQYF. The CDR3 DNA is TGCGCCAGCAGCCGGTCGGGGGGTCGGGACACAGATACGCAGTATTTT. Together with reference TRBV5-1 and TRBJ2-3, the CDR3 gives the full variable domain: KAGVTQTPRYLIKTRGQQVTLSCSPISGHRSVSWYQQTPGQGLQFLFEYFSETQRNKGNFPGRFSGRQFSNSRSEMNVSTLELGDSALYLCASSRSGGRDTDTQYFGPGTRLTVL.

V usage is TRBV19 and J usage is TRBJ1-5, with 9 nucleotides matching TRBD1. Germline V CDR1 and CDR2: LNHDA, SQIVND (reference sequence). V was clipped by 8 bases and J by 4 bases; unmatched bases: 6. The CDR3 is made up of 14 amino acids. CDR3 protein: CASSGTGYNQPQHF. The CDR3 DNA reads as TGTGCCAGTTCCGGGACAGGGTATAATCAGCCCCAGCATTTT. The full variable domain, with the rest looked up from reference TRBV19 and TRBJ1-5, is DGGITQSPKYLFRKEGQNVTLSCEQNLNHDAMYWYRQDPGQGLRLIYYSQIVNDFQKGDIAEGYSVSREKKESFPLTVTSAQKNPTAFYLCASSGTGYNQPQHFGDGTRLSIL.

The gene calls are TRBV7-6 and TRBJ2-1; D ambiguous. V lost 4 bases and J lost 5, with 15 bases in between. Germline CDR1 and CDR2: SGHVS and FNYEAQ. This CDR3 spans 15 amino acids. CDR3 in DNA: TGTGCCAGCAGCTCGCCTCAGTCAGTACACAATGAGCAGTTCTTC. Its protein is CASSSPQSVHNEQFF. The full variable domain, rest sourced from reference TRBV7-6 and TRBJ2-1, is GAGVSQSPRYKVTKRGQDVALRCDPISGHVSLYWYRQALGQGPEFLTYFNYEAQQDKSGLPNDRFSAERPEGSISTLTIQRTEQRDSAMYRCASSSPQSVHNEQFFGPGTRLTVL.

V gene TRBV3-1 (or the pseudogene TRBV3-2) combines with J gene TRBJ1-6, with a tentative D call TRBD1 (6 bases). The CDR3 has 15 residues. V was pared by 1 base and J by 11 bases, with 15 bases between. The germline V gene encodes CDR1 LGHDT and CDR2 YNNKEL (reference sequence). The CDR3 here is CASSQGTTGWAPLHF. Here the CDR3 DNA reads TGTGCCAGCAGCCAAGGGACGACAGGTTGGGCACCCCTCCACTTT.

The chain couples TRBV18 to TRBJ2-1; a weak D match, TRBD2 (5 bases). Trimming took off 2 bases at V and 5 bases at J, with 19 bases between the two ends. The CDR3 is 17 amino acids. The V gene's germline CDR1 is KGHSH and CDR2 LQKENI. CDR3 region: CASSPIMAGLTHNEQFF. DNA for the CDR3: TGTGCCAGCTCACCAATTATGGCGGGCCTTACCCACAATGAGCAGTTCTTC.

The chain couples TRBV6-5 to TRBJ2-7; weak D call: TRBD1 (5 bases). The V gene's germline CDR1 is MNHEY and CDR2 SVGAGI. The CDR3 spans 13 residues. With 6 bases removed from V and 4 bases from J, the gap between germline ends came to 13 bases. The CDR3 reads CASSQGHLYEQYF. The CDR3 region has the DNA TGTGCCAGCAGCCAAGGACATCTTTACGAGCAGTACTTC.

The V gene is TRBV6-5, the J gene TRBJ1-1; perhaps TRBD1 as D (6 bases). Trimming shortened V by 6 bases and J by 4 bases, and 12 bases separated the two germline ends. The CDR3 is 13 amino acids. Germline loops: CDR1 MNHEY, CDR2 SVGAGI. The CDR3 nucleotides are TGTGCCAGCAGCCCAACAGGGCCCACTGAAGCTTTCTTT. Its translation: CASSPTGPTEAFF.

The J gene is TRBJ1-5, the V gene TRBV19, with a weak D call TRBD1 (6 bases). V was pared by 7 bases and J by 5 bases, with 15 bases between. Per the germline V gene, CDR1 is LNHDA and CDR2 is SQIVND (reference sequence). This CDR3 region has 14 residues. CDR3 region: CASTAQGRYQPQHF. In DNA form, the CDR3 reads TGTGCCAGTACTGCACAGGGTCGATATCAGCCCCAGCATTTT.

CDR3 nucleotide sequence: TGTGCCAGCTCACCGGCCACAGGGGTTGGGGAGACCCAGTACTTC. Its protein is CASSPATGVGETQYF. The chain links TRBV18 to TRBJ2-5; 7 bases map to TRBD1. The V gene end was trimmed by 3 bases and the J gene end by 5 bases; junction bases not matched to a gene: 9. The germline V gene has CDR1 KGHSH and CDR2 LQKENI. CDR3 length: 15 amino acids. The complete variable domain, with remaining parts taken from reference TRBV18 and TRBJ2-5, reads NAGVMQNPRHLVRRRGQEARLRCSPMKGHSHVYWYRQLPEEGLKFMVYLQKENIIDESGMPKERFSAEFPKEGPSILRIQQVVRGDSAAYFCASSPATGVGETQYFGPGTRLLVL.

The genes are TRBV28 and TRBJ2-1; 7 bases match TRBD1. CDR1 is MDHEN and CDR2 is SYDVKM in the germline V gene. The CDR3 length is 15 residues. J was trimmed by 0 bases and V by 8 bases; bases with no gene match: 7. CDR3 in amino acids: CASGAGTVSYNEQFF. Here the CDR3 DNA reads TGTGCCAGCGGCGCCGGGACAGTCTCCTACAATGAGCAGTTCTTC.

The rearrangement links TRBV5-1 to TRBJ1-1, with no clear D. Trimming cost V 0 bases and J 1 base, with 10 bases left between them. The germline V gene has CDR1 SGHRS and CDR2 YFSETQ. This CDR3 region has 15 residues. DNA of the CDR3: TGCGCCAGCAGCTTGGATTTACGGGGGAACACTGAAGCTTTCTTT. Its protein product is CASSLDLRGNTEAFF.

The chain carries TRBV5-1 and TRBJ1-1, with D tentatively TRBD1 (6 bases). Trimming pared 0 bases from V and 1 base from J, leaving 13 bases between. The CDR3 consists of 16 residues. Germline lookup yields CDR1 SGHRS and CDR2 YFSETQ. The CDR3 nucleotides read TGCGCCAGCAGCTTGGCCCACAGGGTTGGGAACACTGAAGCTTTCTTT. Translated, it gives CASSLAHRVGNTEAFF.

Points on this clone: An end of the junction does not agree with germline; a read error may underlie this. The rearrangement links TRBV15 to TRBJ2-1, with 7 bases matching TRBD1. Looked up from germline, CDR1 is LNHNV and CDR2 is YYDKDF (reference sequence). The CDR3 has 13 amino acids. Written as DNA, the CDR3 is TGTGCCACCAGCAGAGACCCGGGACAGACGCAGGTCTTC. Translated, it gives CATSRDPGQTQVF.